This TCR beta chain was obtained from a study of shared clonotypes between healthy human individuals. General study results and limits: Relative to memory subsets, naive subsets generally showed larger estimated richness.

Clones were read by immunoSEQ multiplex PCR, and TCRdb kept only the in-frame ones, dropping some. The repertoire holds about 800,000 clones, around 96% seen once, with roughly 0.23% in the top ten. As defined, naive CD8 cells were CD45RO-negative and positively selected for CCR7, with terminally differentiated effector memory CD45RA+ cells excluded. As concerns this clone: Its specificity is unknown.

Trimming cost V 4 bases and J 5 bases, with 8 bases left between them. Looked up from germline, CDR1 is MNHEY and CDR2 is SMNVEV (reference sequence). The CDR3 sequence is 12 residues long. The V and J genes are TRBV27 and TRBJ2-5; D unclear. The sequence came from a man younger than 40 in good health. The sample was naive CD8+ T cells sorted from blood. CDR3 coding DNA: TGTGCCAGCAGTTCCTTGGCGGAGACCCAGTACTTC. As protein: CASSSLAETQYF.